What follows describes a single T cell receptor beta chain. Its antigen has not been determined. The sample holds no much larger clone one base away, and base qualities are not on file. For sequencing, an Illumina HiSeq 1500 was employed. TCRdb ran its own pipeline on the public reads, namely fastp trimming at Q25 and MiXCR clone calling, and kept in-frame beta chains. Records with the same CDR3 protein are collapsed into one entry carrying the most frequent genes and DNA. In all, the sample holds some 280,000 distinct CDR3 sequences, and roughly 13% of those were seen once. The top ten hold around 8.8% of the sample. From a lookup of the germline V gene, CDR1 and CDR2 are SGHRS and YFSETQ. Counted from cysteine to phenylalanine, this CDR3 has 13 amino acids. Of the read, only the CDR3 DNA is kept; its 39 bases are in frame from base 1. Relative to germline, V is 0 bases shorter and J is 6 bases shorter, with 10 bases between their ends.

This sample is part of a study of T cell repertoires in cytomegalovirus infection (dated by TCRdb to 2018 to 2020). Study-wide context: The HLA type of each donor mattered for the analysis, because public TCR beta signatures pointed to carriage of CMV infection along with the matching HLA type. What the research found in general, with its limitations: The ex vivo response was dominated by HLA-C-restricted CMV-specific TCR beta clonotypes, which also provided the single most frequent clonotype in two of eight donors. Cumulative frequency of public TCR beta family members discriminated carriers of CMV infection plus the relevant HLA type in this cohort and an independent approximately 370-donor cohort.

This receptor was taken from a human donor in good health (CMV status not recorded). Some clones in this sample may be carry-over from other donors' samples. Source material: PBMCs. The chain is made from TRBV5-1 and TRBJ2-7, with the D segment identity uncertain. For the CDR3, the sequence is CASSLAGTAEQYF. The nucleotide sequence reads TGCGCCAGCAGCTTGGCCGGTACCGCCGAGCAGTACTTC.